One sample yielded the 12 T cell receptor beta chains listed below, sequenced in a study of T cell changes during pregnancy in multiple sclerosis. The data were produced by immunoSEQ multiplex PCR, yet TCRdb's version contains in-frame clones alone and is incomplete. The repertoire holds just over 40,000 clones, with 70% to 90% as singletons. The sample in question was CD4+ T cells from peripheral blood mononuclear cells, obtained in the first trimester of pregnancy. Every receptor here comes from a female donor with multiple sclerosis, enrolled in a pregnancy study.

CDR3 DNA: TGTGCCAGCAGCAGGGGGCTAAGTGGGGCCAACGTCCTGACTTTC. Translation gives CASSRGLSGANVLTF. The chain carries TRBV5-6 and TRBJ2-6; 7 nucleotides agree with TRBD1. The trim removed 4 bases at V and 3 bases at J, leaving 4 bases unmatched. In germline, CDR1 is SGHDT, CDR2 YYEEEE. The CDR3 contains 15 residues.

The rearrangement joins TRBV6-5 to TRBJ1-1; D remains unclear. Germline V CDR1 and CDR2: MNHEY, SVGAGI. The ends were cut back, 7 bases at V and 4 bases at J, with 10 bases in the middle. The CDR3 has 12 residues. The CDR3 here is CASTTRGTEAFF. The CDR3, as DNA: TGTGCCAGCACCACACGGGGCACTGAAGCTTTCTTT.

The rearrangement joins TRBV19 to TRBJ2-1; TRBD2 aligns across 13 bases. Germline CDR1 reads LNHDA; CDR2 reads SQIVND (reference sequence). Losses at the gene ends were 10 bases for V and 4 bases for J; bases not matched to a gene: 7. The CDR3 sequence is 15 residues long. This CDR3 is CATKLAGGPYNEQFF. In DNA, the CDR3 is TGTGCCACCAAACTAGCGGGAGGGCCTTACAATGAGCAGTTCTTC. Drawing the rest from reference TRBV19 and TRBJ2-1, the complete variable domain is DGGITQSPKYLFRKEGQNVTLSCEQNLNHDAMYWYRQDPGQGLRLIYYSQIVNDFQKGDIAEGYSVSREKKESFPLTVTSAQKNPTAFYLCATKLAGGPYNEQFFGPGTRLTVL.

V is TRBV7-9 and J is TRBJ2-7, with a weak D call TRBD1 (8 bases). Germline CDR1 is SEHNR and CDR2 is FQNEAQ (reference sequence). The CDR3 totals 15 residues. Between the trimmed V and J ends, which lost 4 bases and 5 bases, there was a span of 18 bases. CDR3 residues: CASSSRTGRVNEQYF. CDR3 nucleotides: TGTGCCAGCAGCTCCCGGACAGGGAGGGTCAACGAGCAGTACTTC.

As DNA, the CDR3 is TGTGCCATCAGTGACAAAATGAAGGAGAGATACCAAGAGACCCAGTACTTC. It specifies CAISDKMKERYQETQYF. This chain connects TRBV10-3 to TRBJ2-5; D unclear. From germline, CDR1 is ENHRY and CDR2 SYGVKD. V lost 3 bases to trimming and J lost 0 bases, with 17 bases between them. This CDR3 has 17 amino acids.

This clone was seen once. The V call is TRBV2, the J call TRBJ1-1; possible D gene TRBD1, 6 bases. The germline gives CDR1 SNHLY, CDR2 FYNNEI. The V gene lost 0 bases and the J gene lost 6 bases, with 14 bases spanning the gap. The CDR3 runs to 15 residues. CDR3 DNA sequence: TGTGCCAGCAGTGAAGCGTCCCGGACAGCCTCTGAAGCTTTCTTT. Encoded protein: CASSEASRTASEAFF.

Only one count was recorded for this clone. V is TRBV5-1 and J is TRBJ2-3; possibly TRBD1 for D (5 bases). The CDR3 contains 15 residues. The germline V gene encodes CDR1 SGHRS and CDR2 YFSETQ. The germline V and J ends were trimmed by 4 bases and 2 bases, with 14 bases remaining between them. In DNA form, the CDR3 reads TGCGCCAGCAGCGACCCTCAGGGAATCACAGATACGCAGTATTTT. Translation gives CASSDPQGITDTQYF.

The rearrangement links TRBV19 to TRBJ1-2, with D unresolved. Trimming shortened V by 7 bases and J by 5 bases, and 11 bases separated the two germline ends. The CDR3 runs to 12 residues. Germline CDR1 is LNHDA and CDR2 is SQIVND (reference sequence). In DNA form, the CDR3 reads TGTGCCAGTATGTCGGGTACATATGGCTACACCTTC. Translated, it gives CASMSGTYGYTF.

The V and J genes are TRBV27 and TRBJ2-7; 10 bases match TRBD1. Germline V gene lookup returns CDR1 MNHEY and CDR2 SMNVEV (reference sequence). J was trimmed by 2 bases and V by 6 bases; bases with no gene match: 16. This CDR3 is built from 18 residues. The CDR3 loop reads CASRTYGTGARGTYEQYF. The DNA of the CDR3 is TGTGCCAGCAGAACTTACGGGACAGGGGCTCGTGGAACCTACGAGCAGTACTTC.

The chain combines TRBV2 with TRBJ1-2; TRBD1 agrees at 8 bases. CDR3 length: 14 residues. After removal of 0 bases from V and 5 bases from J, the junction contained 2 bases not matched to a gene. In germline, CDR1 is SNHLY, CDR2 FYNNEI. CDR3 bases: TGTGCCAGCAGTGAAGCGGGGACAGGATATGGCTACACCTTC. Encoded protein: CASSEAGTGYGYTF.

This clone was detected only once. The chain links TRBV19 to TRBJ2-5; 11 bases match TRBD2. Per the germline V gene, CDR1 is LNHDA and CDR2 is SQIVND (reference sequence). Germline trimming cut 10 bases from V and 10 bases from J; bases unmatched to any gene: 14. The CDR3 is made up of 14 amino acids. CDR3 DNA sequence: TGTGCCACTCAAGGGTTTCTAGCGGGAGGTGTCCAGTACTTC. This translates into CATQGFLAGGVQYF.

The chain uses TRBV18 and TRBJ2-7; TRBD1 is a possible D gene (5 bases). The CDR3 sequence is 13 residues long. Trimming cost V 5 bases and J 3 bases, with 11 bases left between them. The germline gives CDR1 KGHSH, CDR2 LQKENI. Written as DNA, the CDR3 is TGTGCCAGCTCAAAAGGGGCGAACTACGAGCAGTACTTC. Translating it yields CASSKGANYEQYF.